The sequence of this T cell receptor (beta chain) was determined in a study of cytomegalovirus exposure and HLA in healthy donors. Whole-study findings and limits: In a later analysis, V- and J-gene trimming of beta chains associated with a DCLRE1C missense variant, replicated independently. Several of the most significant clusters appeared linked to common viral pathogens, based on a later analysis. Segments of the TCR beta V type were, in most cases, productive about 90% or about 30% of the time in an earlier analysis. Later analysis reportedly placed an Asian-associated ancestry cluster below the approximately 650-donor mean in N-insertions.

The PCR used 60 Vbeta and 13 Jbeta primers. The method was immunoSEQ multiplex PCR; TCRdb's version includes in-frame clones alone and lacks a portion of them. The table for this sample gives about 67,000 clones. Comment on this clone: Its specificity is unknown.

This CDR3 contains 14 residues. The V segment lost 4 bases and the J segment 4 bases; nucleotides outside the gene matches: 7. CDR1 SGHNT and CDR2 YYREEE come from the germline V gene (reference sequence). This receptor was identified in a woman in her 30s in good health and CMV-seronegative. The specimen was PBMCs. The chain couples TRBV5-4 to TRBJ2-7, with 8 positions matching TRBD1. The DNA for the CDR3 is TGTGCCAGCAGCGTCAAGACAGGGGAATACGAGCAGTACTTC. Translation: CASSVKTGEYEQYF.